The 14 T cell receptor beta chains in this list originate from one sample, sequenced in a study of cytomegalovirus exposure and HLA in healthy donors. The PCR employed 60 Vbeta primers together with 13 Jbeta primers. Libraries were prepared by immunoSEQ multiplex PCR; TCRdb keeps only in-frame clonotypes and omits some of them. Of around 200,000 clones detected, around 78% appear once; the ten largest clones hold 2% to 2.5%. Material for sequencing was PBMCs. These receptors were collected from a woman in her 30s in good health and CMV-seropositive.

This clone was seen just once. The chain uses TRBV7-9 and TRBJ2-3; D is perhaps TRBD2 (6 bases). Germline assignment: CDR1 SEHNR and CDR2 FQNEAQ (reference sequence). The CDR3 has 17 residues. The V end was cut by 5 bases, the J end by 4 bases, with 22 bases between. This CDR3 reads CASSPSPGGNGPDTQYF. DNA of the CDR3: TGTGCCAGCAGCCCGAGCCCGGGCGGGAACGGCCCAGATACGCAGTATTTT.

The genes are TRBV7-7 and TRBJ2-2; unclear D gene. This CDR3 contains 13 residues. V was pared by 1 base and J by 7 bases, with 7 bases between. The V gene's germline CDR1 is SSHAT and CDR2 FNYEAQ (reference sequence). CDR3 in amino acids: CASSLESNGELFF. The DNA of the CDR3 is TGTGCCAGCAGCTTAGAGTCTAACGGGGAGCTGTTTTTT.

The chain carries TRBV11-2 and TRBJ1-2; 9 bases are shared with TRBD1. V was pared by 1 base and J by 8 bases, with 11 bases of the junction left unmatched. This CDR3 comprises 16 residues. Germline V gene sequence: CDR1 SGHAT, CDR2 FQNNGV. The chain's CDR3 is CASSLVFWDREGGYTF. CDR3 in DNA: TGTGCCAGCAGCTTAGTGTTCTGGGACAGGGAGGGGGGCTACACCTTC.

V gene TRBV4-3 combines with J gene TRBJ2-3, with D maybe TRBD1 (5 bases). The CDR3 loop spans 16 amino acids. V was trimmed by 0 bases and J by 2 bases, leaving 12 bases between them. CDR1 and CDR2 (germline): LGHNA, YSLEER. CDR3 sequence (DNA): TGCGCCAGCAGCCAAGAGCTAAGGGGTCTCACAGATACGCAGTATTTT. Its translation is CASSQELRGLTDTQYF.

The sample holds a few counts of this clone. The gene calls are TRBV19 and TRBJ2-3, with a tentative D call TRBD1 (5 bases). Trimming shortened V by 8 bases and J by 0 bases, and 9 bases separated the two germline ends. The CDR3 contains 13 residues. Germline V gives CDR1 LNHDA, CDR2 SQIVND (reference sequence). This CDR3 is CASRQGSTDTQYF. CDR3 sequence (DNA): TGTGCCAGTCGTCAGGGCAGCACAGATACGCAGTATTTT.

The chain uses TRBV4-1 and TRBJ2-2, with 7 nucleotides matching TRBD1. This CDR3 has 16 amino acids. V lost 5 bases and J lost 6; bases outside the gene matches: 12. CDR1 and CDR2 from the germline V gene are MGHRA and YSYEKL. This CDR3 reads CASSDRQGIGSGELFF. The CDR3 coding sequence is TGCGCCAGCAGCGATCGACAGGGAATAGGGTCCGGGGAGCTGTTTTTT.

The chain couples TRBV28 to TRBJ2-4; D unclear. Trimming stripped 2 bases from V and 3 bases from J, with 5 bases between. The CDR3 contains 13 residues. Germline V gives CDR1 MDHEN, CDR2 SYDVKM. In nucleotides, the CDR3 is TGTGCCAGCAGTTTAGGCAGCAAAAACATTCAGTACTTC. It specifies CASSLGSKNIQYF.

As to this clone: A read error may produce the germline difference seen at one junction end. The chain has TRBV2 and TRBJ2-2; 10 nucleotides agree with TRBD2. This CDR3 contains 15 residues. The germline CDR1 and CDR2 sequences are SNHLY and FYNNEI. CDR3 amino acids: CASREAGGPAGELFF. CDR3 in DNA: TGTGCCAGCAGGGAAGCGGGGGGGCCTGCCGGGGAGCTGTTTTTT.

The chain uses TRBV7-2 and TRBJ2-7; TRBD1 matches at 11 bases. V lost 10 bases and J lost 3; bases outside the gene matches: 5. The CDR3 extends over 13 amino acids. CDR1 and CDR2 (germline): SGHTA, FQGNSA. CDR3 sequence reads: CATDGTGGYEQYF. The CDR3 coding sequence is TGTGCCACCGACGGGACAGGGGGCTACGAGCAGTACTTC.

This clone has just a few counts. The chain combines TRBV5-1 with TRBJ2-7; 7 nucleotides match TRBD1. Looked up from germline, CDR1 is SGHRS and CDR2 is YFSETQ. This CDR3 contains 14 residues. V gave up 0 bases and J gave up 5 bases; unmatched junction bases: 5. The CDR3 reads CASSLAGTANEQYF. CDR3 nucleotides: TGCGCCAGCAGCTTGGCCGGGACAGCTAACGAGCAGTACTTC.

This clone was detected a few times. V usage is TRBV15 and J usage is TRBJ1-5; 8 bases fit TRBD1. Germline V gene lookup returns CDR1 LNHNV and CDR2 YYDKDF (reference sequence). The ends lost 1 base at V and 6 bases at J; junction bases unmatched: 8. The CDR3 has 16 residues. CDR3 coding DNA: TGTGCCACCAGCAGAGGGAAGACAGGGGAGAGTCAGCCCCAGCATTTT. Translating gives CATSRGKTGESQPQHF.

CDR3 nucleotides: TGTGCCTGGACCTTGGGGGGGATGGGCACTGAAGCTTTCTTT. Translation: CAWTLGGMGTEAFF. The chain combines TRBV30 with TRBJ1-1; D might be TRBD1 (5 bases). This CDR3 is built from 14 residues. The V gene's germline CDR1 is GTSNPN and CDR2 SVGIG (reference sequence). The germline V and J ends were trimmed by 4 bases and 4 bases, with 16 bases remaining between them.

The chain carries TRBV6-1 and TRBJ2-1; D is undetermined. The CDR3 consists of 13 residues. Between the trimmed V and J ends, which lost 7 bases and 4 bases, there was a span of 11 bases. Germline V CDR1 and CDR2: MNHNS, SASEGT. This CDR3 reads CASKVTEYNEQFF. CDR3 bases: TGTGCCAGCAAGGTAACAGAATACAATGAGCAGTTCTTC.

This clone turned up a few times. The genes are TRBV5-1 and TRBJ1-2; 7 bases are a match to TRBD1. There are 17 residues in the CDR3. CDR1 SGHRS and CDR2 YFSETQ come from the germline V gene. With 4 bases clipped from V and 3 bases from J, the junction kept 15 bases outside the gene matches. The DNA for the CDR3 is TGCGCCAGCAGCCCTTCCTTTCGACAGGGCATTGACTATGGCTACACCTTC. Translation: CASSPSFRQGIDYGYTF.